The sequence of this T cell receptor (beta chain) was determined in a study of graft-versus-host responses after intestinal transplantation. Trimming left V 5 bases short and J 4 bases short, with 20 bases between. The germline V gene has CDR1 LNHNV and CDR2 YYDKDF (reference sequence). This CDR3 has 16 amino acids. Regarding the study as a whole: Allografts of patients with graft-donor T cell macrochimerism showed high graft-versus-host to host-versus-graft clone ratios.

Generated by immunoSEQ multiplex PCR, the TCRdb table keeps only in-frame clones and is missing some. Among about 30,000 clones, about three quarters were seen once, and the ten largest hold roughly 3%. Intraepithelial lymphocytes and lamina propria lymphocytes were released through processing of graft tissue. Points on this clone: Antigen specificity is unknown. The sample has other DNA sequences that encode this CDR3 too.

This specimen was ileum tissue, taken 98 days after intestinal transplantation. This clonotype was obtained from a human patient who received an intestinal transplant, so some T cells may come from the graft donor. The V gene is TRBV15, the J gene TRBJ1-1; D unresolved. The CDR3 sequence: CATSYITVSWGTEAFF. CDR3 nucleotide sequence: TGTGCCACCAGCTATATTACGGTGTCGTGGGGCACTGAAGCTTTCTTT. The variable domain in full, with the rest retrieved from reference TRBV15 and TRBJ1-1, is DAMVIQNPRYQVTQFGKPVTLSCSQTLNHNVMYWYQQKSSQAPKLLFHYYDKDFNNEADTPDNFQSRRPNTSFCFLDIRSPGLGDTAMYLCATSYITVSWGTEAFFGQGTRLTVV.